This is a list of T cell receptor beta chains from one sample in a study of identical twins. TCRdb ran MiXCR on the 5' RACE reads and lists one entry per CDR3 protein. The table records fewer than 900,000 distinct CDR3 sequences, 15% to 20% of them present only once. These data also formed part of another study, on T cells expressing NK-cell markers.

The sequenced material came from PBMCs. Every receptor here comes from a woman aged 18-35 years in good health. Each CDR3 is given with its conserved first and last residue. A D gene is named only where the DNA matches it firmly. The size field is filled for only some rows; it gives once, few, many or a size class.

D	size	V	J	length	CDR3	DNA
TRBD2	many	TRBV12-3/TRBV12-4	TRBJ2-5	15	CASSHGGSDSGTQYF	TGTGCCAGCAGCCACGGGGGGAGTGACTCGGGGACCCAGTACTTC
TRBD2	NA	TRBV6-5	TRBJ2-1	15	CASSSRGAGVREQFF	TGTGCCAGCAGTTCCCGGGGAGCGGGAGTACGTGAGCAGTTCTTC
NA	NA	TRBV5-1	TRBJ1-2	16	CASSSDPHVGRYGYTF	TGCGCCAGCAGCTCTGACCCCCACGTAGGACGCTATGGCTACACCTTC
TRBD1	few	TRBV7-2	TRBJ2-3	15	CASSGLGQLTDTQYF	TGTGCCAGCAGCGGACTGGGACAGCTCACAGATACGCAGTATTTT
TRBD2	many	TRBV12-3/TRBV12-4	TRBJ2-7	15	CASSLGAGGAYEQYF	TGTGCCAGCAGTTTGGGGGCCGGGGGGGCCTACGAGCAGTACTTC
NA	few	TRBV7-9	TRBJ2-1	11	CASSELYEQFF	TGTGCCAGCAGCGAACTCTATGAGCAGTTCTTC
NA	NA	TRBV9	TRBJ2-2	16	CASSVEGDGHTGELFF	TGTGCCAGCAGCGTAGAAGGGGATGGGCACACCGGGGAGCTGTTTTTT
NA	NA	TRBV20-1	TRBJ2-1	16	CSARETGMGSYNEQFF	TGCAGTGCTAGAGAAACAGGGATGGGGTCCTACAATGAGCAGTTCTTC
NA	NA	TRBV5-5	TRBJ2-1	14	CASSFEGSLREQFF	TGTGCCAGCAGCTTCGAGGGGTCGTTAAGGGAGCAGTTCTTC
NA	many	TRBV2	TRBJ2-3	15	CASSFSGSNADTQYF	TGTGCCAGCAGTTTCTCCGGGTCAAATGCAGATACGCAGTATTTT
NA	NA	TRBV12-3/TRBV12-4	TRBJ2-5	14	CASSLVQVGKTQYF	TGTGCCAGCAGTTTAGTACAGGTGGGGAAGACCCAGTACTTC
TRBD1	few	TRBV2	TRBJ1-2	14	CASSGQGLGYGYTF	TGTGCCAGCAGTGGACAGGGGTTAGGCTATGGCTACACCTTC
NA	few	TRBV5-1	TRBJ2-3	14	CASSLVHSTDTQYF	TGCGCCAGCAGCTTGGTTCATAGCACAGATACGCAGTATTTT
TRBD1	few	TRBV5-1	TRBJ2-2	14	CASNRGPNTGELFF	TGCGCCAGCAACAGGGGGCCGAACACCGGGGAGCTGTTTTTT
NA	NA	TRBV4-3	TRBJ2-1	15	CASSQEDIPSGEQFF	TGCGCCAGCAGCCAGGAAGATATTCCCAGCGGTGAGCAGTTCTTC
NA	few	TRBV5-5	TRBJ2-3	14	CASSFRDFTDTQYF	TGTGCCAGCAGCTTCCGAGATTTCACAGATACGCAGTATTTT
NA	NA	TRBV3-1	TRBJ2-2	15	CASSRSRGNTGELFF	TGTGCCAGCAGTCGTTCCCGGGGGAACACCGGGGAGCTGTTTTTT
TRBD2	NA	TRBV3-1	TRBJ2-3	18	CASSQDGTSGGGTDTQYF	TGTGCCAGCAGCCAAGACGGGACTAGCGGGGGGGGCACAGATACGCAGTATTTT
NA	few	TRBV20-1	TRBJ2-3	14	CSASRAENTDTQYF	TGCAGTGCTAGTCGAGCGGAGAACACAGATACGCAGTATTTT
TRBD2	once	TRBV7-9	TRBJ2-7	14	CASSSSGVIFEQYF	TGTGCCAGCAGCTCTAGCGGGGTTATTTTCGAGCAGTACTTC
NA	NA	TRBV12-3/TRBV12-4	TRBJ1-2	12	CASSFLQGGYTF	TGTGCCAGCAGTTTTTTACAGGGTGGCTACACCTTC
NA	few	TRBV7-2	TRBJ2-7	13	CASSWDHSYEQYF	TGTGCCAGCAGCTGGGACCATAGCTACGAGCAGTACTTC
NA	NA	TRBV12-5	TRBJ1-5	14	CASGLGQKGQPQHF	TGTGCTAGTGGTTTGGGACAGAAGGGTCAGCCCCAGCATTTT
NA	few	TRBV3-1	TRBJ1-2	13	CASSQEQTYGYTF	TGTGCCAGCAGCCAAGAACAGACCTATGGCTACACCTTC
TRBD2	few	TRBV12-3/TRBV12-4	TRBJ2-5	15	CASSLGLAGDQTQYF	TGTGCCAGCAGTTTGGGACTAGCGGGAGATCAGACCCAGTACTTC
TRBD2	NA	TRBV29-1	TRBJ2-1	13	CSVGEGSVNEQFF	TGCAGCGTTGGGGAGGGGTCTGTAAATGAGCAGTTCTTC